The rows below give T cell receptor beta chains drawn from one sample of a study of T cell responses to AZD1222 COVID-19 vaccine. Repertoires were generated with immunoSEQ multiplex PCR, while TCRdb's copy carries only in-frame clones and drops some. The sample lists 89,000 or so clones, over 80% occurring once. The sequencing used peripheral blood, collected 28 days after the second AZD1222 dose. These receptors originate from an adult who received the AZD1222 COVID-19 vaccine. Each CDR3 is given with its conserved first and last residue. A D gene is named only where the DNA matches it firmly. A clone size is listed for some rows: how often the clone was seen (once, few, many), or a class if it is expanded.

J: TRBJ2-3; size: NA; V: TRBV21-1; D: NA; DNA: TGTGCCAGCATCGCAACAGGGGCGGATACGCAGTATTTT; CDR3: CASIATGADTQYF
J: TRBJ1-2; size: NA; V: TRBV3-1/TRBV3-2; D: NA; DNA: TGTGCCAGCAGATTTAGGGGGGGCGAAGGCTACACCTTC; CDR3: CASRFRGGEGYTF
J: TRBJ2-1; size: NA; V: TRBV5-1; D: NA; DNA: TGCGCCAGCAGCTCGCACCACTCCTACAATGAGCAGTTCTTC; CDR3: CASSSHHSYNEQFF
J: TRBJ1-1; size: NA; V: TRBV7-2; D: NA; DNA: TGTGCTACCAAAAGGGCCATGAACACTGAAGCTTTCTTT; CDR3: CATKRAMNTEAFF
J: TRBJ1-2; size: NA; V: TRBV7-6; D: NA; DNA: TGTGCCAGCAGCTTAGAGGCAGGGGTCGGCTATGGCTACACCTTC; CDR3: CASSLEAGVGYGYTF
J: TRBJ1-2; size: NA; V: TRBV6-6; D: NA; DNA: TGTGCCAGCAGCCAAGTTTCAGCTAACTATGGCTACACCTTC; CDR3: CASSQVSANYGYTF
J: TRBJ2-5; size: few; V: TRBV2; D: NA; DNA: TGTGCCAGCAGTGAAGCAACAGGGAGGGAGACCCAGTACTTC; CDR3: CASSEATGRETQYF
J: TRBJ2-5; size: NA; V: TRBV4-2; D: TRBD1; DNA: TGTGCCAGCAGCCAAGATTGGAGACAGGGGTTCGCCGAGCAAGAGACCCAGTACTTC; CDR3: CASSQDWRQGFAEQETQYF
J: TRBJ1-4; size: NA; V: TRBV5-1; D: NA; DNA: TGCGCCAGCAGTTCAGGGGTAGAGGAAAAACTGTTTTTT; CDR3: CASSSGVEEKLFF
J: TRBJ2-7; size: NA; V: TRBV6-5; D: TRBD1; DNA: TGTGCCAGCAGTTACTCTACAGGGGGGATTTCCTACGAGCAGTACTTC; CDR3: CASSYSTGGISYEQYF
J: TRBJ2-5; size: NA; V: TRBV5-6; D: TRBD1; DNA: TGTGCCAGCAGCTTGGGAGGGGGCTTAAAAGAGACCCAGTACTTC; CDR3: CASSLGGGLKETQYF
J: TRBJ1-3; size: medium-sized; V: TRBV7-3; D: NA; DNA: TGTGCCAGCAGCGCAAGGGCCAGCTCTGGAAACACCATATATTTT; CDR3: CASSARASSGNTIYF
J: TRBJ2-5; size: once; V: TRBV10-1; D: TRBD1; DNA: TGCGCCAGCAGTGAGTGGGCAGGGGGCAAGGAGACCCAGTACTTC; CDR3: CASSEWAGGKETQYF
J: TRBJ1-4; size: once; V: TRBV5-6; D: NA; DNA: TGTGCCAGCAGCTTCGCCCGGGCTGCAGGGGAAAAACTGTTTTTT; CDR3: CASSFARAAGEKLFF
J: TRBJ2-1; size: NA; V: TRBV19; D: TRBD2; DNA: TGTGCCAGTAGTATTCGCGGGGGTTTGTACAATGAGCAGTTCTTC; CDR3: CASSIRGGLYNEQFF
J: TRBJ1-4; size: NA; V: TRBV5-1; D: NA; DNA: TGCGCCAGCAGCTTGTACTTCGGGGGTTGGCTGTTTTTT; CDR3: CASSLYFGGWLFF
J: TRBJ1-4; size: NA; V: TRBV15; D: NA; DNA: TGTGCCACCAGCAAACGGACAGCCATTAATGAAAAACTGTTTTTT; CDR3: CATSKRTAINEKLFF
J: TRBJ2-1; size: NA; V: TRBV24-1; D: TRBD2; DNA: TGTGCCACCAGTGATCAAGTGGGACTAGCAGGAGGTGATGAGCAGTTCTTC; CDR3: CATSDQVGLAGGDEQFF
J: TRBJ2-7; size: NA; V: TRBV7-6; D: TRBD1; DNA: TGTGCCAGCAGCCCTACGGGCGGGACAGGAGTATACGAGCAGTACTTC; CDR3: CASSPTGGTGVYEQYF
J: TRBJ1-2; size: NA; V: TRBV28; D: TRBD1; DNA: TGTGCCAGCGAGGGGGCACGGGTTGGTGGCTACACCTTC; CDR3: CASEGARVGGYTF
J: TRBJ2-4; size: NA; V: TRBV5-1; D: NA; DNA: TGCGCCAGCAGCTTGGGAGAACTACTAGCCAAAAACATTCAGTACTTC; CDR3: CASSLGELLAKNIQYF
J: TRBJ2-7; size: NA; V: TRBV6-5; D: NA; DNA: TGTGCCAGCAGTATTCAGGGGACCGTCTACGAGCAGTACTTC; CDR3: CASSIQGTVYEQYF
J: TRBJ2-7; size: many; V: TRBV7-3; D: NA; DNA: TGTGCCAGCAGCCCCGGGACGGGAGAATACGAGCAGTACTTC; CDR3: CASSPGTGEYEQYF
J: TRBJ2-5; size: NA; V: TRBV5-1; D: NA; DNA: TGCGCCAGCAGCACGGACTCATGGGAGACCCAGTACTTC; CDR3: CASSTDSWETQYF
J: TRBJ1-5; size: NA; V: TRBV28; D: NA; DNA: TGTGCCAGCAGTTACACACGAGGATACAATCAGCCCCAGCATTTT; CDR3: CASSYTRGYNQPQHF
J: TRBJ1-4; size: NA; V: TRBV5-1; D: NA; DNA: TGCGCCAGCAGCTTGGTCGCTGGTCATGAAAAACTGTTTTTT; CDR3: CASSLVAGHEKLFF
J: TRBJ1-5; size: NA; V: TRBV2; D: NA; DNA: TGTGCCAGCAGTGGACAGTTCCCAAATCAGCCCCAGCATTTT; CDR3: CASSGQFPNQPQHF
J: TRBJ2-1; size: NA; V: TRBV5-1; D: NA; DNA: TGCGCCAGCAGCTCAGATAACAATGAGCAGTTCTTC; CDR3: CASSSDNNEQFF
J: TRBJ2-1; size: NA; V: TRBV4-2; D: NA; DNA: TGTGCCAGCAGCCAAGTAGTGGGACGTGAGCAGTTCTTC; CDR3: CASSQVVGREQFF
J: TRBJ1-5; size: NA; V: TRBV30; D: NA; DNA: TGTGCCTGGTCGGAGGGGTTGGCAAGCAATCAGCCCCAGCATTTT; CDR3: CAWSEGLASNQPQHF
J: TRBJ1-5; size: few; V: TRBV24-1; D: NA; DNA: TGTGCCACCAGTGGTCGGACAACTAGCCTGCCTCAGCCCCAGCATTTT; CDR3: CATSGRTTSLPQPQHF
J: TRBJ1-5; size: NA; V: TRBV2; D: TRBD1; DNA: TGTGCCAGCAGGGGACAGGGTATTCAGCCCCAGCATTTT; CDR3: CASRGQGIQPQHF
J: TRBJ2-7; size: NA; V: TRBV7-9; D: NA; DNA: TGTGCCAGCAGCCCCGTAGGGGGCTCCTACGAGCAGTACTTC; CDR3: CASSPVGGSYEQYF
J: TRBJ2-1; size: NA; V: TRBV12-5; D: TRBD2; DNA: TGTGCTAGTGGTTTGGCCCTAGGACTAGCGGCCTACAATGAGCAGTTCTTC; CDR3: CASGLALGLAAYNEQFF
J: TRBJ2-5; size: NA; V: TRBV7-3; D: NA; DNA: TGTGCCAGCAGCTTAGGGTCAGGGACGGAAGAGACCCAGTACTTC; CDR3: CASSLGSGTEETQYF
J: TRBJ2-1; size: once; V: TRBV27; D: TRBD1; DNA: TGTGCCAGCAGCTCAGGACAGGGCGGCCACAATGAGCAGTTCTTC; CDR3: CASSSGQGGHNEQFF
J: TRBJ1-2; size: NA; V: TRBV3-1/TRBV3-2; D: NA; DNA: TGTGCCAGCAGCCCCCCCGGGAGCTATGGCTACACCTTC; CDR3: CASSPPGSYGYTF
J: TRBJ2-2; size: NA; V: TRBV15; D: NA; DNA: TGTGCCACCAGCAGAGGCGTAGGCCCGAACACCGGGGAGCTGTTTTTT; CDR3: CATSRGVGPNTGELFF
J: TRBJ2-3; size: once; V: TRBV7-2; D: TRBD2; DNA: TGTGCCAGCAGCGTGACTAGCTTCACAGATACGCAGTATTTT; CDR3: CASSVTSFTDTQYF
J: TRBJ1-1; size: once; V: TRBV30; D: TRBD1; DNA: TGTGCCTGGAGTGATCCCGGGACAGGGGCGACTGAAGCTTTCTTT; CDR3: CAWSDPGTGATEAFF
J: TRBJ2-7; size: NA; V: TRBV6-2/TRBV6-3; D: NA; DNA: TGTGCCAGCAGCTCCGGACGGACTTACGAGCAGTACTTC; CDR3: CASSSGRTYEQYF
J: TRBJ1-5; size: NA; V: TRBV2; D: TRBD1; DNA: TGTGCCAGCAGTGGAGGGACAGACTTATACCTAAGCAATCAGCCCCAGCATTTT; CDR3: CASSGGTDLYLSNQPQHF
J: TRBJ1-6; size: NA; V: TRBV14; D: NA; DNA: TGTGCCAGCAGCTCTGACTGGACTTGGACGGCTTCACCCCTCCACTTT; CDR3: CASSSDWTWTASPLHF
J: TRBJ2-3; size: NA; V: TRBV6-4; D: NA; DNA: TGTGCCAGCAGTGAGGCAGGTCGAGGGTCTGATACGCAGTATTTT; CDR3: CASSEAGRGSDTQYF
J: TRBJ1-3; size: once; V: TRBV2; D: NA; DNA: TGTGCCAGCCGTTCTGAGGGGTTCTCTGGAAACACCATATATTTT; CDR3: CASRSEGFSGNTIYF
J: TRBJ1-3; size: NA; V: TRBV5-1; D: NA; DNA: TGCGCCAGCAGCCCTAGGGGGGAGACCGGCTCTGGAAACACCATATATTTT; CDR3: CASSPRGETGSGNTIYF
J: TRBJ2-2; size: NA; V: TRBV7-9; D: NA; DNA: TGTGCCAGCAGCTTAGCCATACAGACAGCGAACACCGGGGAGCTGTTTTTT; CDR3: CASSLAIQTANTGELFF
J: TRBJ1-5; size: NA; V: TRBV27; D: TRBD1; DNA: TGTGCCAGCAACAGACAGGGAGGAAGCAATCAGCCCCAGCATTTT; CDR3: CASNRQGGSNQPQHF
J: TRBJ1-1; size: NA; V: TRBV9; D: NA; DNA: TGTGCCAGCGCCCCAGGGGAGCTCGGTTTTTGGAACACTGAAGCTTTCTTT; CDR3: CASAPGELGFWNTEAFF
J: TRBJ2-7; size: NA; V: TRBV5-5; D: TRBD2; DNA: TGTGCCAGCAGCTATAGCGGGTCCTCCTACGAGCAGTACTTC; CDR3: CASSYSGSSYEQYF
J: TRBJ2-7; size: NA; V: TRBV7-3; D: NA; DNA: TGTGCCAGCAGCTTACAGGGTTTACTCCCCTACGAGCAGTACTTC; CDR3: CASSLQGLLPYEQYF
J: TRBJ1-5; size: NA; V: TRBV7-2; D: NA; DNA: TGTGCCAGCAGCCGGGAGTCAAATAGCAATCAGCCCCAGCATTTT; CDR3: CASSRESNSNQPQHF
J: TRBJ2-5; size: NA; V: TRBV5-4; D: NA; DNA: TGTGCCAGCAGCTTGGAGGAGACCCAGTACTTC; CDR3: CASSLEETQYF
J: TRBJ2-2; size: NA; V: TRBV19; D: NA; DNA: TGTGCTCCAAACCCGGACACCAACACCGGGGAGCTGTTTTTT; CDR3: CAPNPDTNTGELFF
J: TRBJ2-5; size: once; V: TRBV3-1/TRBV3-2; D: NA; DNA: TGTGCCAGCAGCCCCCGGGGTCAAGAGACCCAGTACTTC; CDR3: CASSPRGQETQYF
J: TRBJ2-5; size: NA; V: TRBV11-2; D: TRBD1; DNA: TGTGCCAGCAGCTTAGTCCTCGGGGCAGGGGGCACGGAGACCCAGTACTTC; CDR3: CASSLVLGAGGTETQYF
J: TRBJ2-6; size: NA; V: TRBV19; D: NA; DNA: TGTGCCAGTAGTATTGAGGTCTCTGGGGCCAACGTCCTGACTTTC; CDR3: CASSIEVSGANVLTF
J: TRBJ1-2; size: NA; V: TRBV28; D: TRBD1; DNA: TGTGCCAGCAGTTTACAGCCCGGGACAGTGTTTGGCTACACCTTC; CDR3: CASSLQPGTVFGYTF
J: TRBJ2-7; size: few; V: TRBV19; D: TRBD1; DNA: TGTGCCAGTAGCAGCCCGGGACAGGGCTTCTACGAGCAGTACTTC; CDR3: CASSSPGQGFYEQYF
J: TRBJ1-2; size: NA; V: TRBV5-1; D: TRBD1; DNA: TGCGCCAGCAGCCCAGGACAGGCAAATGCTAACTATGGCTACACCTTC; CDR3: CASSPGQANANYGYTF